Given below is one TCR beta chain in context. What it binds is unknown. V dropped 7 bases and J dropped 0; count of bases not matched to a gene: 11. The CDR3 consists of 16 residues. Per germline, CDR1 SQVTM and CDR2 ANQGSEA. Profiled with immunoSEQ multiplex PCR; TCRdb holds only in-frame clones, not every one. The sample carries 1,500,000 or so clones, just under 99% recorded once. The record originates from a study of shared clonotypes between healthy human individuals. Overall study findings and caveats: Rarefaction revealed incomplete sorted-subset sequencing despite large depth.

This receptor was identified in a man aged 25 to 40 in good health. The sequencing input was naive CD4+ T cells sorted from blood. The subset was: CD45RA+ positively selected. The V gene is TRBV29-1, the J gene TRBJ2-1, with 8 positions matching TRBD2. CDR3 in amino acids: CSARLAPDSSYNEQFF. In DNA form, the CDR3 reads TGCAGCGCAAGACTAGCGCCCGACAGCTCCTACAATGAGCAGTTCTTC.